The present T cell receptor (beta chain) was sequenced within a study of OX40 agonist ivuxolimab in advanced cancers. Study context: Those treated in dose escalation had hepatocellular carcinoma, melanoma, renal cell cancer or head and neck cancer. Checkpoint inhibitors had been given previously to around 38% of patients. The study, taken as a whole, reports: At 0.1 to 3.0 mg/kg, clonal expansion of CD4+ and CD8+ blood T cells had occurred by week 6.

Remarks on this clone: Its antigen is unidentified.

Peripheral blood came from all dose cohorts at three timepoints. The CDR3 extends over 16 amino acids. Looked up from germline, CDR1 is KGHSH and CDR2 is LQKENI. The trim removed 1 base at V and 0 bases at J, leaving 2 bases unmatched. Generated by immunoSEQ multiplex PCR, the TCRdb table keeps only in-frame clones and is missing some. The sample contains approximately 69,000 clones, roughly 84% of which appear only once. The V gene is TRBV18, the J gene TRBJ1-1; 10 nucleotides align to TRBD1. The starting material was CD4+ or CD8+ T cells sorted from blood, obtained in a trial of the OX40 agonist ivuxolimab. The sequence was obtained from an adult with an advanced solid tumor such as melanoma, head and neck, liver or kidney cancer. CDR3 in amino acids: CASSPRGQGMNTEAFF. CDR3 bases: TGTGCCAGCTCACCACGGGGACAGGGGATGAACACTGAAGCTTTCTTT. Drawing the rest from reference TRBV18 and TRBJ1-1, the complete variable domain is NAGVMQNPRHLVRRRGQEARLRCSPMKGHSHVYWYRQLPEEGLKFMVYLQKENIIDESGMPKERFSAEFPKEGPSILRIQQVVRGDSAAYFCASSPRGQGMNTEAFFGQGTRLTVV.